These 17 T cell receptor beta chains share one sample of origin, sequenced in a study of T cells in Graves' hyperthyroidism and ophthalmopathy. TCR beta CDR3 region amplification was performed from RNA transcripts. The study used the HTBI primer set for a first-round RT-PCR of the TCR CDR3. TCRdb reprocessed the multiplex PCR reads with MiXCR, giving one entry per CDR3 protein. The sample consists of roughly 650,000 distinct CDR3 sequences, around 15% of them appearing once. What was sequenced was blood. These receptors were collected from a woman aged 40 to 55 with Graves' ophthalmopathy.

This clonotype was counted at least ten times. This chain joins TRBV28 and TRBJ2-2; D call uncertain. The germline V gene has CDR1 MDHEN and CDR2 SYDVKM. The CDR3 runs 17 residues. Trimming cost V 2 bases and J 2 bases, with 15 bases left between them. The CDR3 sequence: CASSLRTPGPNTGELFF. In DNA, the CDR3 is TGTGCCAGCAGTTTACGCACGCCGGGTCCAAACACCGGGGAGCTGTTTTTT.

This clonotype turned up a few times. The rearrangement joins TRBV5-1 to TRBJ2-1, with D tentatively TRBD2 (6 bases). Trimming took off 4 bases at V and 2 bases at J, with 16 bases between the two ends. Looked up from germline, CDR1 is SGHRS and CDR2 is YFSETQ. The CDR3 length is 16 residues. The CDR3 DNA reads as TGCGCCAGCAGCCCGGGGGTAGCGGCAGCCTACAATGAGCAGTTCTTC. Residues: CASSPGVAAAYNEQFF.

This clonotype was detected a few times. This rearrangement joins TRBV10-3 to TRBJ2-3, with D maybe TRBD2 (6 bases). The germline CDR1 and CDR2 sequences are ENHRY and SYGVKD. V was cut by 0 bases and J by 3 bases, with 13 bases left in between. The CDR3 spans 16 residues. The CDR3 nucleotides are TGTGCCATCAGTGAGTCGAACCAAGGGAGGACAGATACGCAGTATTTT. The encoded protein is CAISESNQGRTDTQYF.

A few counts support this clonotype. CDR3 sequence: CASSQDKARARETQYF. Here the CDR3 DNA reads TGCGCCAGCAGCCAAGATAAGGCCAGGGCCCGGGAGACCCAGTACTTC. J is TRBJ2-5 and V is TRBV4-1, with D tentatively TRBD1 (5 bases). Germline V gene data show CDR1 as MGHRA and CDR2 as YSYEKL. The CDR3 runs 16 residues. The V end was cut by 0 bases, the J end by 5 bases, with 16 bases between.

There are many counts of this clonotype. The genes are TRBV5-1 and TRBJ1-1, with D possibly being TRBD1 (5 bases). CDR1 SGHRS and CDR2 YFSETQ come from the germline V gene. The V and J ends lost 1 base and 4 bases respectively, with 11 bases between them. This CDR3 is 14 amino acids long. CDR3 nucleotides: TGCGCCAGCAGCTTGAAGGGGTTTGGCACTGAAGCTTTCTTT. Its protein is CASSLKGFGTEAFF. Using reference TRBV5-1 and TRBJ1-1 for the parts outside the CDR3, the full variable domain is KAGVTQTPRYLIKTRGQQVTLSCSPISGHRSVSWYQQTPGQGLQFLFEYFSETQRNKGNFPGRFSGRQFSNSRSEMNVSTLELGDSALYLCASSLKGFGTEAFFGQGTRLTVV.

The chain couples TRBV5-6 to TRBJ2-6; tentative D call: TRBD2 (5 bases). There are 16 residues in the CDR3. The germline V and J ends were trimmed by 1 base and 2 bases, with 10 bases remaining between them. Germline CDR1 is SGHDT and CDR2 is YYEEEE. The CDR3 DNA is TGTGCCAGCAGCTTGACGGACTGGCCTGGGGCCAACGTCCTGACTTTC. This translates into CASSLTDWPGANVLTF.

Note on this clonotype: This sequence may be a read error, since a much larger clone differs from it by one base. The J gene is TRBJ2-2, the V gene TRBV5-1; 12 bases agree with TRBD2. The CDR3 has 16 amino acids. The germline CDR1 and CDR2 sequences are SGHRS and YFSETQ. The CDR3 reads CAGSPQTSGSTGELFF. The CDR3 DNA reads as TGCGCCGGCAGCCCCCAGACTAGCGGGAGTACCGGGGAGCTGTTTTTT.

The chain has TRBV9 and TRBJ1-4; D is perhaps TRBD1 (6 bases). V gave up 0 bases and J gave up 0 bases, with 12 bases separating them. The CDR3 spans 17 residues. Per germline, CDR1 SGDLS and CDR2 YYNGEE. As DNA, the CDR3 is TGTGCCAGCAGCGTAGAAAGGGGGGCCTCAACTAATGAAAAACTGTTTTTT. Translating it yields CASSVERGASTNEKLFF.

The chain is built from TRBV3-1 and TRBJ1-2; 9 bases are shared with TRBD1. Germline V gene sequence: CDR1 LGHDT, CDR2 YNNKEL (reference sequence). Germline trimming cut 4 bases from V and 4 bases from J; bases unmatched to any gene: 10. The CDR3 length is 16 residues. For the CDR3, the DNA is TGTGCCAGCAGCCTAGATGGGGACAGGGCTAGCTATGGCTACACCTTC. Translating it yields CASSLDGDRASYGYTF.

In its sample, this clonotype was seen a few times. The chain's CDR3 is CSGGLGGYFDEQFF. As DNA, the CDR3 is TGCAGCGGGGGGTTGGGAGGGTATTTCGATGAGCAGTTCTTC. The rearrangement uses TRBV29-1 and TRBJ2-1; 7 positions agree with TRBD2. Looked up from germline, CDR1 is SQVTM and CDR2 is ANQGSEA. CDR3 length equals 14 residues. Unmatched junction bases numbered 14, after V lost 7 bases and J lost 8 bases.

For this clonotype: A much larger clone lies a single base off, so this may be a read error. The chain employs TRBV2 and TRBJ2-1; D uncertain. The end of the DNA fits TRBJ2-7 better, so the J call may be wrong. This CDR3 has 13 amino acids. Germline V gene lookup returns CDR1 SNHLY and CDR2 FYNNEI. CDR3 coding DNA: TGTGCCAGCGAAAAAAGCTCCTACAATGAGCAGTACTTC. It specifies CASEKSSYNEQYF.

This sequence joins TRBV18 and TRBJ1-2, with D hard to call. This CDR3 contains 14 residues. Germline CDR1 reads KGHSH; CDR2 reads LQKENI. Trimming took off 0 bases at V and 5 bases at J, with 10 bases between the two ends. DNA of the CDR3: TGTGCCAGCTCACCACCGAACGGGGATTATGGCTACACCTTC. As protein: CASSPPNGDYGYTF. The full variable domain, in which reference TRBV18 and TRBJ1-2 provide the parts outside the CDR3, is NAGVMQNPRHLVRRRGQEARLRCSPMKGHSHVYWYRQLPEEGLKFMVYLQKENIIDESGMPKERFSAEFPKEGPSILRIQQVVRGDSAAYFCASSPPNGDYGYTFGSGTRLTVV.

This clonotype was observed many times. The chain has TRBV12-3 or TRBV12-4 and TRBJ2-7; 11 nucleotides line up with TRBD2. The CDR3 sequence is 15 residues long. V lost 6 bases, J lost 0 bases, and 4 bases stayed unmatched. The CDR3 DNA reads TGTGCCAGCAGAAAGACTAGCGGGGCCTCCTACGAGCAGTACTTC. As protein: CASRKTSGASYEQYF.

In regard to this clonotype: A junction end diverges from the germline sequence, so it may reflect a read error. V gene TRBV6-1 combines with J gene TRBJ2-1; a weak D match, TRBD1 (5 bases). CDR3 length equals 14 residues. Germline V gives CDR1 MNHNS, CDR2 SASEGT. Here the CDR3 DNA reads TGTGCCAGCAGAGAAGGGGTTGGGTACAATGAGCAGTTCTTC. It is translated as CASREGVGYNEQFF.

V and J are TRBV3-1 and TRBJ2-1; D uncertain. CDR3 size: 14 residues. The germline V gene encodes CDR1 LGHDT and CDR2 YNNKEL (reference sequence). Trimming took 5 bases from V and 5 from J, leaving 13 bases between them. In nucleotides, the CDR3 is TGTGCCAGCAGCGAAAGTCACTATAACAATGAGCAGTTCTTC. This gives the protein CASSESHYNNEQFF.

This clonotype was seen many times. A junction boundary mismatches the germline segment, possibly from a read error. The V gene is TRBV2, the J gene TRBJ2-5; TRBD1 is a possible D gene (5 bases). The CDR3 is made up of 13 amino acids. CDR1 is SNHLY and CDR2 is FYNNEI in the germline V gene. The CDR3 loop is CASSGTYQDTQYF. The DNA of the CDR3 is TGTGCCAGCAGTGGGACATACCAAGATACCCAGTACTTC.

The sample holds many counts of this clonotype. The rearrangement uses TRBV2 and TRBJ1-6; 10 bases line up with TRBD1. The V segment lost 6 bases and the J segment 6 bases; nucleotides outside the gene matches: 5. Germline loops: CDR1 SNHLY, CDR2 FYNNEI. This CDR3 is 15 amino acids long. CDR3 in DNA: TGTGCCAGCAGCATTGGACAGGGGGGTAATTCACCCCTCCACTTT. Translated: CASSIGQGGNSPLHF.